The next 17 T cell receptor beta chains were all read from a single sample in a study of blood T cell repertoires in COVID-19. Assay: immunoSEQ multiplex PCR; the TCRdb copy retains only in-frame clones and omits some. The sample records a few hundred thousand clones, 80% to 90% being singletons. The sample was PBMCs or T cells enriched from blood (not recorded which). Source of these receptors: a woman between 18 and 29 years old who had recovered from COVID-19.

V usage is TRBV7-3 and J usage is TRBJ1-1; D not resolved. CDR3 length: 13 amino acids. In germline, CDR1 is SGHTA, CDR2 FQGTGA. The V gene lost 5 bases and the J gene lost 5 bases, with 12 bases spanning the gap. CDR3 amino acids: CASSPPGITEAFF. CDR3 in DNA: TGTGCCAGCAGCCCGCCCGGTATAACTGAAGCTTTCTTT.

Only a few counts were recorded for this clone. The chain uses TRBV19 and TRBJ1-6; tentative D call: TRBD1 (5 bases). Trimming removed 0 bases from V and 10 bases from J, with 13 bases in between. There are 15 residues in the CDR3. Germline CDR1 is LNHDA and CDR2 is SQIVND (reference sequence). CDR3 protein: CASSIDRVLGSPLHF. The DNA for the CDR3 is TGTGCCAGTAGTATAGACAGGGTTTTGGGCTCACCCCTCCACTTT.

The chain has TRBV4-1 and TRBJ2-7; a possible D gene is TRBD2 (5 bases). The germline V gene encodes CDR1 MGHRA and CDR2 YSYEKL. The CDR3 has 16 residues. V lost 1 base and J lost 3, with 16 bases in between. CDR3 nucleotides: TGCGCCAGCAGCCAAGCCCCGGGATCGATGAACTACGAGCAGTACTTC. This gives the protein CASSQAPGSMNYEQYF.

The rearrangement uses TRBV19 and TRBJ1-2, with a weak D call TRBD1 (5 bases). Trimming left V 5 bases short and J 2 bases short, with 15 bases between. Germline V lookup: CDR1 LNHDA, CDR2 SQIVND (reference sequence). This CDR3 is 15 amino acids long. CDR3 nucleotides: TGTGCCAGTAGTGCAGAGCGGGGCGGGAACTATGGCTACACCTTC. Translating it yields CASSAERGGNYGYTF.

This chain connects TRBV24-1 to TRBJ2-5; 8 positions match TRBD1. The CDR3 is 17 residues long. Germline CDR1 is KGHDR and CDR2 is SFDVKD. Trimming at V came to 3 bases and at J to 1 base, leaving 9 bases not matched to a gene. The CDR3 bases are TGTGCCACCAGTGATGCGGACAGGGCTTTCCTCCAAGAGACCCAGTACTTC. This gives the protein CATSDADRAFLQETQYF.

The chain joins TRBV11-2 to TRBJ1-2; D ambiguous. Germline CDR1 and CDR2: SGHAT and FQNNGV. This CDR3 region has 13 residues. V lost 5 bases and J lost 3, with 10 bases in between. As DNA, the CDR3 is TGTGCCAGCAGCCCCGGCCAGGACTATGGCTACACCTTC. Translation: CASSPGQDYGYTF.

The chain combines TRBV18 with TRBJ1-3, with D unclear. V gave up 0 bases and J gave up 0 bases, with 3 bases separating them. The CDR3 runs to 14 residues. Germline V CDR1 and CDR2: KGHSH, LQKENI. The CDR3 DNA sequence: TGTGCCAGCTCACCACCTAACTCTGGAAACACCATATATTTT. Its translation is CASSPPNSGNTIYF.

V and J are TRBV30 and TRBJ1-1; no definite D call. Germline V gene sequence: CDR1 GTSNPN, CDR2 SVGIG (reference sequence). The ends were cut back, 0 bases at V and 1 base at J, with 9 bases in the middle. The CDR3 consists of 14 residues. The CDR3 region has the DNA TGTGCCTGGAGTGTGAAGCCATCGAACACTGAAGCTTTCTTT. This gives the protein CAWSVKPSNTEAFF.

The CDR3 sequence: CASSSHSGYQETQYF. In DNA, the CDR3 is TGTGCCAGCAGTTCACACTCAGGGTACCAAGAGACCCAGTACTTC. V is TRBV28 and J is TRBJ2-5, with D perhaps matching TRBD1 (5 bases). The germline V gene has CDR1 MDHEN and CDR2 SYDVKM. V lost 4 bases to trimming and J lost 0 bases, with 12 bases between them. CDR3 length: 15 amino acids.

The V gene is TRBV6-6, the J gene TRBJ2-7; a weak D match, TRBD1 (6 bases). CDR1 and CDR2 from the germline V gene are MNHNY and SVGAGI (reference sequence). Trimming removed 8 bases at V and 3 bases at J, with 17 bases between. The CDR3 has 14 residues. CDR3 bases: TGTGCCAGCGCTAAAAGAGCGGACAGCTACGAGCAGTACTTC. This gives the protein CASAKRADSYEQYF.

This chain joins TRBV3-1 (or the pseudogene TRBV3-2) and TRBJ1-3; a weak D match, TRBD1 (6 bases). Per germline, CDR1 LGHDT and CDR2 YNNKEL (reference sequence). This CDR3 contains 16 residues. V was pared by 0 bases and J by 4 bases, with 13 bases between. Here the CDR3 DNA reads TGTGCCAGCAGCCAAGATATGGGGGCTGGCGGAAACACCATATATTTT. It is translated as CASSQDMGAGGNTIYF.

This clone occurred once. The genes are TRBV5-1 and TRBJ2-1; TRBD2 aligns across 8 bases. There are 14 residues in the CDR3. The V and J ends lost 3 bases and 5 bases, in that order; junction bases with no gene match: 4. Germline loops: CDR1 SGHRS, CDR2 YFSETQ. For the CDR3, the DNA is TGCGCCAGCAGCTCGGGAGGGCCTAACAATGAGCAGTTCTTC. Translating it yields CASSSGGPNNEQFF. Full variable domain (remainder filled in from reference TRBV5-1 and TRBJ2-1): KAGVTQTPRYLIKTRGQQVTLSCSPISGHRSVSWYQQTPGQGLQFLFEYFSETQRNKGNFPGRFSGRQFSNSRSEMNVSTLELGDSALYLCASSSGGPNNEQFFGPGTRLTVL.

The V call is TRBV6-5, the J call TRBJ1-3; a possible D gene is TRBD1 (5 bases). V lost 6 bases and J 9 bases, leaving 6 bases between the germline ends. This CDR3 contains 10 residues. Germline V gene sequence: CDR1 MNHEY, CDR2 SVGAGI. Here the CDR3 reads CASRGVTIYF. The CDR3 nucleotides are TGTGCCAGCAGAGGGGTCACCATATATTTT.

A single count supports this clone. V usage is TRBV24-1 and J usage is TRBJ2-3; the match to TRBD1 covers 7 bases. V shed 5 bases, J shed 1 base, and the junction held 5 bases outside the gene matches. The CDR3 is 15 amino acids. CDR1 and CDR2 (germline): KGHDR, SFDVKD. CDR3 bases: TGTGCCACCAGTGTCTCCGGACAGGGCACAGATACGCAGTATTTT. Its translation: CATSVSGQGTDTQYF.

The chain carries TRBV18 and TRBJ1-1, with D possibly TRBD1 on 6 matching bases. Trimming removed 4 bases from V and 4 bases from J, with 16 bases in between. From germline, CDR1 is KGHSH and CDR2 LQKENI. CDR3 length: 15 amino acids. The CDR3 here is CASSQGFRGSTEAFF. The CDR3 coding sequence is TGTGCCAGCTCACAGGGTTTCAGGGGTAGCACTGAAGCTTTCTTT.

V gene TRBV4-1 combines with J gene TRBJ1-5; 7 nucleotides agree with TRBD1. This CDR3 spans 14 amino acids. Per the germline V gene, CDR1 is MGHRA and CDR2 is YSYEKL. J was trimmed by 6 bases and V by 3 bases; bases with no gene match: 5. CDR3 residues: CASSHRGDGQPQHF. The CDR3 coding sequence is TGCGCCAGCAGCCACAGGGGGGACGGTCAGCCCCAGCATTTT.

This clone was counted a single time. The chain combines TRBV7-8 with TRBJ1-2, with 8 nucleotides matching TRBD1. The CDR3 spans 16 residues. The J segment lost 3 bases and the V segment lost 1 base, leaving 7 bases of the junction unmatched. Germline CDR1 SGHVS, CDR2 FQNEAQ. CDR3 sequence: CASSLGAVTGDYGYTF. The DNA of the CDR3 is TGTGCCAGCAGCTTAGGTGCTGTGACAGGGGACTATGGCTACACCTTC.